Reported below is one TCR beta chain. Its target is not known. Donor samples were obtained from healthy Caucasian individuals from Russia, aged about 6 to 95. This sample was taken from a study of blood T cells in healthy people across ages. Study-wide points: Per million T cells, TCR beta diversity dropped about linearly as age rose.

Germline V gene data show CDR1 as SGHRS and CDR2 as YFSETQ. The CDR3 is 15 amino acids. V trimming: 4 bases; J trimming: 3 bases; junction bases outside the gene matches: 8. The use of a sample-barcoded 5' primer and a J-beta primer mix characterized a second PCR of roughly 7 to 12 cycles. TCRdb reprocessed the 5' RACE reads with MiXCR, giving one entry per CDR3 protein. The sample holds about 1 million distinct CDR3 sequences, less than 25% seen once. This sample also belongs to another study, concerning T cells of mothers and their children. That source reports: Whatever RNA was extracted went entirely into cDNA synthesis, at about 1.5 ug per 15 ul. There were over 8.5 million TCR beta CDR3 reads from each mother and 2.5 million to 3.5 million from each child.

Sequencing was performed on blood. The chain has TRBV5-1 and TRBJ2-3, with 7 bases that match TRBD2. The clonotype comes from a girl under 10 years old in good health. This chain's CDR3 is CASSPPSGGTDTQYF. Here the CDR3 DNA reads TGCGCCAGCAGCCCCCCTAGCGGTGGAACAGATACGCAGTATTTT.